This TCR beta chain was observed in a study of OX40 agonist ivuxolimab in advanced cancers. The wider study: Patients were dosed with the agonistic anti-OX40 (CD134) antibody ivuxolimab.

CDR1 is SGDLS, CDR2 YYNGEE, per germline. This CDR3 spans 14 amino acids. Unmatched junction bases numbered 8, after V lost 3 bases and J lost 5 bases. Assay used: immunoSEQ multiplex PCR; TCRdb lists only in-frame clones, some missing. The table has roughly 92,000 clones, about 83% seen once. The receptor was isolated from an adult with an advanced solid tumor such as melanoma, head and neck, liver or kidney cancer. This material consisted of CD4+ or CD8+ T cells sorted from blood, taken in a trial of the OX40 agonist ivuxolimab. The chain carries TRBV9 and TRBJ2-7, with 7 positions matching TRBD2. CDR3: CASSAHVGGNEQYF. As DNA, the CDR3 is TGTGCCAGCAGCGCTCACGTCGGGGGGAACGAGCAGTACTTC.